The 30 T cell receptor beta chains below come from one sample, sequenced in a study of Ad26.COV2.S vaccination and SARS-CoV-2 variants. Clones were sequenced by immunoSEQ multiplex PCR, and TCRdb holds only the in-frame ones, with some missing. The sample has some 340,000 clones, approximately 86% seen once. Treatment described: about 20 received Ad26.COV2.S at low or high dose, single or two shots; roughly 5 received placebo; per-sample allocation not given. Repertoires come from day 63 after the first vaccine or placebo injection. Sequencing used peripheral blood, obtained in a trial of Ad26.COV2.S vaccine versus placebo. The receptors were sampled from a person between 18 and 60 years old who received the Ad26.COV2.S COVID-19 vaccine or a placebo.

CDR3 sequence (DNA): TGTGCCAGCAGCTCACGGACAGGGGGCACTGAAGCTTTCTTT. Protein: CASSSRTGGTEAFF. The chain combines TRBV11-2 with TRBJ1-1; 10 bases align to TRBD1. Unmatched junction bases numbered 3, after V lost 4 bases and J lost 4 bases. In germline, CDR1 is SGHAT, CDR2 FQNNGV. The CDR3 sequence is 14 residues long.

The chain joins TRBV6-5 to TRBJ2-1, with D perhaps TRBD1 (6 bases). CDR3 length: 16 amino acids. Per germline, CDR1 MNHEY and CDR2 SVGAGI. V was shortened by 4 bases and J by 0 bases, with 13 bases between the two germline ends. The CDR3 reads CASSLQGMISYNEQFF. CDR3 nucleotides: TGTGCCAGCAGTTTACAGGGAATGATCTCCTACAATGAGCAGTTCTTC.

The chain joins TRBV6-2 or TRBV6-3 to TRBJ2-7; TRBD1 might be the D (5 bases). Trimming shortened V by 5 bases and J by 2 bases, and 13 bases separated the two germline ends. The germline gives CDR1 MNHEY, CDR2 SVGEGT. This CDR3 has 14 amino acids. In DNA form, the CDR3 reads TGTGCCAGCAGTGAGACAGCCCCGACCTACGAGCAGTACTTC. It encodes CASSETAPTYEQYF.

The rearrangement uses TRBV19 and TRBJ1-1; 9 nucleotides match TRBD1. The V segment lost 3 bases and the J segment 7 bases; nucleotides outside the gene matches: 3. CDR3 length equals 13 residues. CDR1 LNHDA and CDR2 SQIVND come from the germline V gene (reference sequence). The CDR3 here is CASSIDRGSEAFF. The CDR3 bases are TGTGCCAGTAGTATCGACAGGGGGAGTGAAGCTTTCTTT.

This clone was detected only a few times. This chain uses TRBV30 with TRBJ2-7; 9 bases line up with TRBD2. The V and J ends lost 4 bases and 4 bases, in that order; junction bases with no gene match: 2. The germline CDR1 and CDR2 sequences are GTSNPN and SVGIG (reference sequence). The CDR3 sequence is 12 residues long. The CDR3 sequence: CAWTSGVYEQYF. CDR3 DNA: TGTGCCTGGACTAGCGGGGTTTACGAGCAGTACTTC.

The rearrangement joins TRBV11-2 to TRBJ2-3; the D call may be TRBD1 or TRBD2 (6 bases each). Germline V gene data show CDR1 as SGHAT and CDR2 as FQNNGV. V was cut by 2 bases and J by 3 bases, with 12 bases left in between. This CDR3 region has 15 residues. CDR3 amino acids: CASSLIGGATDTQYF. The CDR3 DNA follows: TGTGCCAGCAGCTTAATCGGGGGCGCAACAGATACGCAGTATTTT.

This rearrangement joins TRBV5-5 to TRBJ2-5; maybe TRBD1 (6 bases). The CDR3 extends over 13 amino acids. Trimming left V 4 bases short and J 4 bases short, with 11 bases between. CDR1 SGHKS and CDR2 YYEKEE come from the germline V gene (reference sequence). The CDR3 sequence is CASSLQGGETQYF. The DNA for the CDR3 is TGTGCCAGCAGCCTACAGGGTGGAGAGACCCAGTACTTC. Supplemented by reference TRBV5-5 and TRBJ2-5, the full variable domain reads DAGVTQSPTHLIKTRGQQVTLRCSPISGHKSVSWYQQVLGQGPQFIFQYYEKEERGRGNFPDRFSARQFPNYSSELNVNALLLGDSALYLCASSLQGGETQYFGPGTRLLVL.

The rearrangement uses TRBV25-1 and TRBJ2-5; TRBD1 matches at 7 bases. V lost 2 bases to trimming and J lost 5 bases; unmatched junction nucleotides: 8. The CDR3 is made up of 15 amino acids. Germline assignment: CDR1 MGHDK and CDR2 SYGVNS. CDR3 nucleotides: TGTGCCAGCAGTGAAGTAAGGGGGCAGAGGGAGACCCAGTACTTC. It encodes CASSEVRGQRETQYF.

The rearrangement links TRBV3-1 (or the pseudogene TRBV3-2) to TRBJ2-5, with D uncertain. Germline lookup yields CDR1 LGHDT and CDR2 YNNKEL (reference sequence). The CDR3 is 12 residues long. V was shortened by 1 base and J by 7 bases, with 7 bases between the two germline ends. CDR3 in amino acids: CASSQGERTQYF. The CDR3 DNA follows: TGTGCCAGCAGCCAAGGAGAGAGGACCCAGTACTTC.

The chain uses TRBV7-9 and TRBJ1-1; D remains ambiguous. The germline V gene has CDR1 SEHNR and CDR2 FQNEAQ (reference sequence). The CDR3 spans 13 residues. The ends were cut back, 3 bases at V and 7 bases at J, with 12 bases in the middle. The CDR3 sequence is CASSFPYRDEAFF. For the CDR3, the DNA is TGTGCCAGCAGCTTCCCGTACCGCGATGAAGCTTTCTTT.

The chain has TRBV27 and TRBJ1-6; 7 nucleotides line up with TRBD1. Germline V lookup: CDR1 MNHEY, CDR2 SMNVEV (reference sequence). The CDR3 has 15 residues. J was trimmed by 6 bases and V by 6 bases; bases with no gene match: 8. CDR3 protein: CASRTIGQVNSPLHF. The CDR3 DNA reads as TGTGCCAGCAGGACTATTGGACAGGTTAATTCACCCCTCCACTTT.

The rearrangement uses TRBV6-2 or TRBV6-3 and TRBJ1-2; D not resolved. CDR1 is MNHEY, CDR2 SVGEGT, per germline. The CDR3 runs 13 residues. Deletions cut 6 bases from V and 8 bases from J, with 16 bases between. Here the CDR3 reads CASSLPIGPGYTF. The CDR3 DNA reads TGTGCCAGCAGCCTCCCTATTGGCCCAGGCTACACCTTC.

The rearrangement links TRBV27 to TRBJ2-3; 13 positions match TRBD2. CDR3 length: 18 residues. J lost 0 bases, V lost 3 bases, and 6 bases had no gene match. Germline V gives CDR1 MNHEY, CDR2 SMNVEV (reference sequence). CDR3 in DNA: TGTGCCAGCAGTTTTCGGACTAGCGGGGGCCGTAGCACAGATACGCAGTATTTT. Its translation: CASSFRTSGGRSTDTQYF.

J is TRBJ1-1 and V is TRBV5-4, with D tentatively TRBD1 (5 bases). The V end lost 4 bases, the J end lost 7 bases, and 11 bases lay between the germline ends. The CDR3 sequence is 12 residues long. CDR1 and CDR2 (germline): SGHNT, YYREEE (reference sequence). The CDR3 DNA is TGTGCCAGCAGCCCTTTTGACAGTGAAGCTTTCTTT. The encoded protein is CASSPFDSEAFF.

The chain uses TRBV5-1 and TRBJ2-2; 8 bases map to TRBD1. With V trimmed by 4 bases and J by 4 bases, 6 bases remained unmatched. The CDR3 spans 15 residues. In germline, CDR1 is SGHRS, CDR2 YFSETQ. The DNA for the CDR3 is TGCGCCAGCAGCAAGGACAGGGTAGGCACCGGGGAGCTGTTTTTT. This encodes CASSKDRVGTGELFF.

CDR3 coding DNA: TGTGCCAGCAGCCAGGATACAGGGGTTTATAATTCACCCCTCCACTTT. Protein: CASSQDTGVYNSPLHF. The V and J genes are TRBV14 and TRBJ1-6; the match to TRBD1 covers 7 bases. With 3 bases clipped from V and 4 bases from J, the junction kept 6 bases outside the gene matches. Germline values: CDR1 SGHDN, CDR2 FVKESK. The CDR3 contains 16 residues.

J is TRBJ2-3 and V is TRBV11-3, with TRBD2 matching over 8 bases. CDR3 length: 14 amino acids. Trimming removed 5 bases from V and 6 bases from J; junction bases left unmatched: 7. CDR1 is SGHNT, CDR2 YENEEA, per germline. The CDR3 loop is CASSLGLDGDTQYF. The DNA for the CDR3 is TGTGCCAGCAGCCTGGGACTAGATGGGGATACGCAGTATTTT.

Written as DNA, the CDR3 is TGTGCCAGCAGTTTCCACGGGGGAGAACGACCCCAGCATTTT. It specifies CASSFHGGERPQHF. This sequence joins TRBV6-5 and TRBJ1-5; a weak D match, TRBD1 (5 bases). Germline V gene data show CDR1 as MNHEY and CDR2 as SVGAGI. Trimming left V 4 bases short and J 10 bases short, with 17 bases between. The CDR3 length is 14 residues.

The gene calls are TRBV4-1 and TRBJ1-2; TRBD1 agrees at 9 bases. Germline values: CDR1 MGHRA, CDR2 YSYEKL. V lost 4 bases and J lost 4; bases outside the gene matches: 10. There are 16 residues in the CDR3. The CDR3 loop is CASSRETGTGSYGYTF. CDR3 DNA: TGCGCCAGCAGCCGCGAGACCGGGACAGGGAGCTATGGCTACACCTTC.

This clone was found once. This CDR3 reads CASSLRTSGGARTGELFF. Here the CDR3 DNA reads TGTGCCAGCAGCTTAAGGACTAGCGGGGGGGCGAGGACCGGGGAGCTGTTTTTT. The rearrangement uses TRBV7-2 and TRBJ2-2; 15 bases line up with TRBD2. This CDR3 contains 18 residues. V was pared by 2 bases and J by 5 bases, with 6 bases of the junction left unmatched. Germline loops: CDR1 SGHTA, CDR2 FQGNSA. Together with reference TRBV7-2 and TRBJ2-2, the CDR3 gives the full variable domain: GAGVSQSPSNKVTEKGKDVELRCDPISGHTALYWYRQSLGQGLEFLIYFQGNSAPDKSGLPSDRFSAERTGGSVSTLTIQRTQQEDSAVYLCASSLRTSGGARTGELFFGEGSRLTVL.

The chain links TRBV9 to TRBJ1-1; TRBD1 matches 9 bases. The CDR3 runs 13 residues. After removal of 3 bases from V and 10 bases from J, the junction contained 7 bases not matched to a gene. The germline V gene encodes CDR1 SGDLS and CDR2 YYNGEE. CDR3 nucleotides: TGTGCCAGCAGCGCCGGGACAGGGTTGAGAGCTTTCTTT. This translates into CASSAGTGLRAFF.

This clone has only a few counts. The chain carries TRBV2 and TRBJ1-2, with 12 bases aligning to TRBD1. Germline CDR1 is SNHLY and CDR2 is FYNNEI. The CDR3 loop spans 19 amino acids. V lost 6 bases to trimming and J lost 5 bases; unmatched junction nucleotides: 19. The CDR3 region has the DNA TGTGCCAGCAGAGCTCCACCCGCGGGACAGGGGGCGCGTACTTATGGCTACACCTTC. Its translation is CASRAPPAGQGARTYGYTF. Filled out from reference TRBV2 and TRBJ1-2, the complete variable domain reads EPEVTQTPSHQVTQMGQEVILRCVPISNHLYFYWYRQILGQKVEFLVSFYNNEISEKSEIFDDQFSVERPDGSNFTLKIRSTKLEDSAMYFCASRAPPAGQGARTYGYTFGSGTRLTVV.

A single count supports this clone. The chain has TRBV7-2 and TRBJ2-5; 11 bases match TRBD2. Trimming took 1 base from V and 2 from J; bases not matched to a gene: 6. CDR1 is SGHTA and CDR2 is FQGNSA in the germline V gene. This CDR3 has 17 amino acids. The CDR3 sequence is CASSLGASGGPQETQYF. The DNA for the CDR3 is TGTGCCAGCAGCTTAGGAGCTAGCGGGGGGCCTCAAGAGACCCAGTACTTC.

The chain uses TRBV4-3 and TRBJ1-6; no definite D call. This CDR3 region has 15 residues. Germline V gene data show CDR1 as LGHNA and CDR2 as YSLEER. V was shortened by 4 bases and J by 8 bases, with 15 bases between the two germline ends. In DNA, the CDR3 is TGCGCCAGCAGCCGAAGGGAGGCTTTTGATTCACCCCTCCACTTT. It translates to CASSRREAFDSPLHF.

The chain employs TRBV4-1 and TRBJ1-2; possible D gene TRBD1, 6 bases. Germline values: CDR1 MGHRA, CDR2 YSYEKL. This CDR3 is built from 14 residues. V gave up 1 base and J gave up 3 bases, with 9 bases separating them. Here the CDR3 reads CASSQVNRDYGYTF. The DNA for the CDR3 is TGCGCCAGCAGCCAAGTCAACAGGGACTATGGCTACACCTTC.

This chain uses TRBV4-1 with TRBJ2-1; D is tentatively TRBD1 or TRBD2 (5 bases each). V lost 3 bases and J lost 6, with 15 bases in between. CDR1 and CDR2 (germline): MGHRA, YSYEKL. The CDR3 is 15 residues long. The CDR3 DNA follows: TGCGCCAGCAGCCAGGGACGCAGAACATTCAATGAGCAGTTCTTC. Translated, it gives CASSQGRRTFNEQFF.

The rearrangement joins TRBV19 to TRBJ1-3, with D unresolved. CDR3 length: 13 residues. Germline CDR1 is LNHDA and CDR2 is SQIVND (reference sequence). V lost 3 bases to trimming and J lost 1 base, with 4 bases between them. CDR3: CASSILSGNTIYF. The CDR3 DNA follows: TGTGCCAGTAGTATTTTGTCTGGAAACACCATATATTTT.

The chain joins TRBV12-5 to TRBJ2-3; a possible D gene is TRBD1 (6 bases). Germline V gene sequence: CDR1 LGHNT, CDR2 FRNRAP. V was clipped by 4 bases and J by 0 bases, with 11 bases between them. The CDR3 has 15 residues. CDR3 bases: TGTGCTAGTGGTTCGAGACAGGCCAGCACAGATACGCAGTATTTT. Encoded protein: CASGSRQASTDTQYF.

The chain couples TRBV3-1 (or the pseudogene TRBV3-2) to TRBJ1-4; TRBD1 agrees at 7 bases. This CDR3 is built from 16 residues. Unmatched junction bases numbered 7, after V lost 2 bases and J lost 4 bases. Germline V lookup: CDR1 LGHDT, CDR2 YNNKEL (reference sequence). The CDR3 coding sequence is TGTGCCAGCAGCCAATGGACAGGCCCTTTTAATGAAAAACTGTTTTTT. Translation: CASSQWTGPFNEKLFF.

The rearrangement links TRBV5-1 to TRBJ2-5; no firm D call. V was pared by 2 bases and J by 5 bases, with 13 bases between. This CDR3 comprises 14 residues. Germline lookup yields CDR1 SGHRS and CDR2 YFSETQ. The CDR3 region has the DNA TGCGCCAGCAGCTTACAACCCTACGGGGAGACCCAGTACTTC. Translated: CASSLQPYGETQYF.